This T cell receptor beta chain was captured in a study of technical replicates of blood from several donors. Assay: immunoSEQ multiplex PCR; the TCRdb copy retains only in-frame clones and omits some. The sample includes roughly 60,000 clones, 85% to 90% of them seen just once. Trimming took 1 base from V and 7 from J; bases not matched to a gene: 12. The CDR3 has 17 residues. The chain links TRBV23-1 to TRBJ2-7; 11 positions match TRBD1. TRBV23-1 is an ORF, with its function uncertain. The sequenced material came from PBMCs. The source is a human donor in good health. Some clones in this sample may be carry-over from other donors' samples. CDR3 residues: CASSQWVPGQGAREQYF. In DNA form, the CDR3 reads TGCGCCAGCAGTCAATGGGTACCAGGACAGGGGGCGAGGGAGCAGTACTTC.